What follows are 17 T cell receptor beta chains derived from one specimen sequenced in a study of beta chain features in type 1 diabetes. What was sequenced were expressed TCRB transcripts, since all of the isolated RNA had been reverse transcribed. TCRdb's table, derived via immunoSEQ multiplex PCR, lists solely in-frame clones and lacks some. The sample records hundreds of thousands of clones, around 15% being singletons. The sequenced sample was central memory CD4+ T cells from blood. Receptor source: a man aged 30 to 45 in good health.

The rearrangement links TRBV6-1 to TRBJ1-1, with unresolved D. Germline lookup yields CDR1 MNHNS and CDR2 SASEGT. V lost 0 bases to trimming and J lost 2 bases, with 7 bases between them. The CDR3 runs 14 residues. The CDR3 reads CASSEARANTEAFF. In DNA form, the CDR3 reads TGTGCCAGCAGTGAAGCGCGGGCTAACACTGAAGCTTTCTTT.

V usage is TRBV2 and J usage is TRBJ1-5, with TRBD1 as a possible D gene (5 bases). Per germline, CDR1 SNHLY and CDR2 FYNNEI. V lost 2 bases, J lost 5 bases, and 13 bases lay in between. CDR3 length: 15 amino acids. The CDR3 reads CASSENDSPYQPQHF. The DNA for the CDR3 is TGTGCCAGCAGTGAAAACGACAGCCCCTATCAGCCCCAGCATTTT.

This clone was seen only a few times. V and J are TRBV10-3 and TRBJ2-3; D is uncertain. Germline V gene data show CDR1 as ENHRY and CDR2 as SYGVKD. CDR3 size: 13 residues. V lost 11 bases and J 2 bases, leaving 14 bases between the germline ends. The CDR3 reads CALRAELTDTQYF. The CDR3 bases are TGTGCCCTACGCGCGGAGCTCACAGATACGCAGTATTTT.

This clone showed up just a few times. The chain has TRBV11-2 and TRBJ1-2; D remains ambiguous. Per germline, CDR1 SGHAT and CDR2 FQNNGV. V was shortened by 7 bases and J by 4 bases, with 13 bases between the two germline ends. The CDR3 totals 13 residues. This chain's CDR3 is CASTTTGRYGYTF. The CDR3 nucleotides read TGTGCCAGCACTACCACCGGACGCTATGGCTACACCTTC.

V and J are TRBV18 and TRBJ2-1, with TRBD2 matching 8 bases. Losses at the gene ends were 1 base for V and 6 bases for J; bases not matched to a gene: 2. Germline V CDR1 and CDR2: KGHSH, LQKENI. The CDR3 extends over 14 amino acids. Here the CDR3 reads CASSPQLAANEQFF. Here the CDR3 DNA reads TGTGCCAGCTCACCACAACTAGCGGCCAATGAGCAGTTCTTC.

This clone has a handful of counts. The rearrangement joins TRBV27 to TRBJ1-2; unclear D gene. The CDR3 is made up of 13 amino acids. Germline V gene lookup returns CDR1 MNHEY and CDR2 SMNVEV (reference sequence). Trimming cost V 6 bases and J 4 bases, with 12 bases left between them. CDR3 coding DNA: TGTGCCAGCAGCTTGACTGACTCCTATGGCTACACCTTC. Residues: CASSLTDSYGYTF.

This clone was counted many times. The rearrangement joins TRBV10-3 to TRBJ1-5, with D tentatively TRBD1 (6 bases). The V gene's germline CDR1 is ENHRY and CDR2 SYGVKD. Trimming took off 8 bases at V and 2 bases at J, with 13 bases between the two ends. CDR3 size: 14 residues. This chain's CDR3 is CAISVQGGNQPQHF. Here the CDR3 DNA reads TGTGCCATCTCAGTACAGGGTGGCAATCAGCCCCAGCATTTT.

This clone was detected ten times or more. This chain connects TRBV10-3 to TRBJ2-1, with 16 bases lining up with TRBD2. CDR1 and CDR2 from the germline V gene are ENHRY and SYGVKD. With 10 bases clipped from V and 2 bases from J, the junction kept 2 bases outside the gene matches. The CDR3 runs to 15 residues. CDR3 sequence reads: CATGTSGRAYNEQFF. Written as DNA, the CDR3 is TGTGCCACCGGGACTAGCGGGAGGGCCTACAATGAGCAGTTCTTC.

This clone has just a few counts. CDR3 coding DNA: TGTGCCAGCAGTTTAGGGTTCGGCTACACCTTC. Protein: CASSLGFGYTF. This chain connects TRBV28 to TRBJ1-2; the D is unclear. The CDR3 runs to 11 residues. CDR1 MDHEN and CDR2 SYDVKM come from the germline V gene. V gave up 2 bases and J gave up 8 bases, with 6 bases separating them.

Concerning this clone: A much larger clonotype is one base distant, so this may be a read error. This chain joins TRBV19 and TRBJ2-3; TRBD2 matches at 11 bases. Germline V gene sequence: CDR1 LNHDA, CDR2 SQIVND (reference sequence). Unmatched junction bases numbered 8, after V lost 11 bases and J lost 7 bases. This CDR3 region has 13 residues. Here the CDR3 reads CAAKTSGTYTQYF. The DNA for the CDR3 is TGTGCCGCGAAGACTAGCGGGACTTATACGCAGTATTTT.

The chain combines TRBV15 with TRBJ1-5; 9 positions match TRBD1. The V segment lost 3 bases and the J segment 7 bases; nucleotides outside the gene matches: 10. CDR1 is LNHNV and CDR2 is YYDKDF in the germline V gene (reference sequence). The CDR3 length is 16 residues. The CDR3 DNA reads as TGTGCCACCAGCAGGCCTACCGGGACAGGGAACCAGCCCCAGCATTTT. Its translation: CATSRPTGTGNQPQHF.

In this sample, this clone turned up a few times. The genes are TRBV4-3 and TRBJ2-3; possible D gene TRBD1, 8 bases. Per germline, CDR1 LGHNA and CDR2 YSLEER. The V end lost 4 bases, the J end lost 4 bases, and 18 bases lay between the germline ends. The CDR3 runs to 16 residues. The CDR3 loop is CASSRGQGGYPDTQYF. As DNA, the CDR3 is TGCGCCAGCAGCCGTGGACAGGGAGGGTATCCAGATACGCAGTATTTT.

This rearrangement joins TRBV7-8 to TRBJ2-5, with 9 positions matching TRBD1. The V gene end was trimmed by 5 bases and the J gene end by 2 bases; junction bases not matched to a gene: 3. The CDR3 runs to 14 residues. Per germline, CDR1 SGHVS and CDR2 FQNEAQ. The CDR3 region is CASSQGQGQETQYF. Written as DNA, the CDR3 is TGTGCCAGCAGCCAAGGACAGGGGCAAGAGACCCAGTACTTC.

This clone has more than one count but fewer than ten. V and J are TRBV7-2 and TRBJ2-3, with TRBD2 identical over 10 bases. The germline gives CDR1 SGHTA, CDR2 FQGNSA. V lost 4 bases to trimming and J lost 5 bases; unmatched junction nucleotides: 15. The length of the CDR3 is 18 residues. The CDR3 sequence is CASSSPGKSGRAGDTQYF. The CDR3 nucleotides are TGTGCCAGCAGCTCCCCCGGAAAAAGCGGGAGGGCTGGAGATACGCAGTATTTT.

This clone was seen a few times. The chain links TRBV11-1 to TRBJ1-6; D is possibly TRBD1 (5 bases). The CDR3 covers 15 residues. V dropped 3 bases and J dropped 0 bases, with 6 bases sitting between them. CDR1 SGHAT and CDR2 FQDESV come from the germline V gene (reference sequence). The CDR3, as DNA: TGTGCCAGCAGCTTCGGGGGCTCCTATAATTCACCCCTCCACTTT. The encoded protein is CASSFGGSYNSPLHF.

CDR3 in amino acids: CASSFRAGTNTGELFF. The CDR3 DNA sequence: TGCGCCAGCAGCTTCCGGGCAGGGACGAACACCGGGGAGCTGTTTTTT. The chain joins TRBV5-1 to TRBJ2-2, with D perhaps matching TRBD1 (5 bases). The germline V and J ends were trimmed by 2 bases and 0 bases, with 11 bases remaining between them. Germline V gene lookup returns CDR1 SGHRS and CDR2 YFSETQ. This CDR3 is 16 amino acids long.

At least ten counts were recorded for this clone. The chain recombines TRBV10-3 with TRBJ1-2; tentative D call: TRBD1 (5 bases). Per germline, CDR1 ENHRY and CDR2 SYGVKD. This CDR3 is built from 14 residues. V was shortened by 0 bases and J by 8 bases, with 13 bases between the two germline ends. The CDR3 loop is CAISESNWQGGYTF. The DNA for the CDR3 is TGTGCCATCAGTGAGTCGAACTGGCAGGGCGGCTACACCTTC.